The clone carrying this T cell receptor beta chain was seen only once. Those enrolled, adults aged 18 to 89 years, came from around 25 US areas. The data originate from a study of blood T cell repertoires in COVID-19. Produced via immunoSEQ multiplex PCR; TCRdb's table is partial and in-frame only. The table lists about 270,000 clones, 85% to 95% of them singletons. V gave up 3 bases and J gave up 0 bases; unmatched junction bases: 8. CDR1 SEHNR and CDR2 FQNEAQ come from the germline V gene (reference sequence). This CDR3 is built from 17 residues. The sequence came from a man between 35 and 55 years old who had been exposed to COVID-19. This rearrangement joins TRBV7-9 to TRBJ2-3; 8 bases agree with TRBD2. Sequenced material: PBMCs or T cells enriched from blood (not recorded which). The CDR3 sequence: CASSFPRPSGSTDTQYF. The CDR3 DNA reads as TGTGCCAGCAGCTTCCCGAGGCCTAGCGGGAGCACAGATACGCAGTATTTT.